Presented here are 25 T cell receptor beta chains from one specimen sequenced in a study of patients and donors after allogeneic stem cell transplantation. TCRdb re-called the RT-PCR reads through MiXCR, storing one row per CDR3 protein. The profile shows about 230,000 distinct CDR3 sequences, less than 15% of them singletons. Sample: blood, either unsorted or a sorted T cell fraction (not recorded which). These receptors were taken from a human donor who was either an allogeneic HSCT recipient or a stem cell or donor lymphocyte infusion donor (not recorded which). It is not recorded whose cells these are; they may come from a transplant donor.

This clonotype appeared many times. The genes are TRBV19 and TRBJ1-5, with 10 bases aligning to TRBD1. Trimming at V came to 2 bases and at J to 9 bases, leaving 7 bases not matched to a gene. CDR1 LNHDA and CDR2 SQIVND come from the germline V gene (reference sequence). The CDR3 totals 15 residues. As DNA, the CDR3 is TGTGCCAGTAGTATACCAGGGACAGGGGTTTTGCCCCAGCATTTT. It codes for CASSIPGTGVLPQHF.

The chain combines TRBV2 with TRBJ2-5; D gene uncertain. V was trimmed by 10 bases and J by 0 bases, leaving 21 bases between them. The CDR3 covers 16 residues. Germline CDR1 SNHLY, CDR2 FYNNEI. In nucleotides, the CDR3 is TGTGCCACCAAACGCTCCATAAGACTCAACCAAGAGACCCAGTACTTC. This codes for CATKRSIRLNQETQYF.

This clonotype occurred a few times. V gene TRBV7-2 combines with J gene TRBJ1-5, with 9 bases that match TRBD1. The CDR3 contains 14 residues. With V trimmed by 4 bases and J by 9 bases, 7 bases remained unmatched. Germline CDR1 SGHTA, CDR2 FQGNSA. DNA for the CDR3: TGTGCCAGCAGCTCCAACAGGGGGCTCTCGCCCCAGCATTTT. It encodes CASSSNRGLSPQHF.

The V and J genes are TRBV12-3 or TRBV12-4 and TRBJ1-2; D perhaps matches TRBD1 (5 bases). The V gene lost 3 bases and the J gene lost 6 bases, with 11 bases spanning the gap. This CDR3 is built from 13 residues. CDR3 bases: TGTGCCAGCAGTTTTGCGGGGGTCAATGGCTACACCTTC. Translated: CASSFAGVNGYTF.

This clonotype showed up just a few times. The genes are TRBV2 and TRBJ2-2; the D gene is possibly TRBD2 (5 bases). This CDR3 is 14 amino acids long. V lost 3 bases, J lost 6 bases, and 11 bases lay in between. Germline CDR1 reads SNHLY; CDR2 reads FYNNEI. The CDR3 bases are TGTGCCAGCAGTGATGTGTCGGGATCCGGGGAGCTGTTTTTT. Encoded protein: CASSDVSGSGELFF.

This clonotype was picked up a small number of times. The rearrangement uses TRBV29-1 and TRBJ1-2; D remains unclear. The germline V gene has CDR1 SQVTM and CDR2 ANQGSEA. The V end was cut by 7 bases, the J end by 6 bases, with 21 bases between. The CDR3 is 14 amino acids. The CDR3 loop is CSANYPGMRNGYTF. The CDR3 DNA reads as TGCAGCGCCAATTATCCTGGGATGCGGAATGGCTACACCTTC.

In its sample, this clonotype was seen many times. This sequence joins TRBV19 and TRBJ1-1, with D hard to call. The germline CDR1 and CDR2 sequences are LNHDA and SQIVND (reference sequence). This CDR3 comprises 13 residues. The V and J ends lost 7 bases and 0 bases respectively, with 9 bases between them. The CDR3 DNA sequence: TGTGCCAGTACCCGTTTTGTGAACACTGAAGCTTTCTTT. Its translation: CASTRFVNTEAFF.

At least ten counts were recorded for this clonotype. The chain uses TRBV29-1 and TRBJ1-4; D remains unclear. The CDR3 extends over 14 amino acids. V lost 6 bases and J 0 bases, leaving 11 bases between the germline ends. Germline V lookup: CDR1 SQVTM, CDR2 ANQGSEA. The CDR3 coding sequence is TGCAGCGTCCGAGAGGGTGCAACTAATGAAAAACTGTTTTTT. As protein: CSVREGATNEKLFF.

This clonotype was counted ten times or more. The chain recombines TRBV12-3 or TRBV12-4 with TRBJ2-1, with 13 bases identical to TRBD2. There are 14 residues in the CDR3. Trimming cost V 5 bases and J 7 bases; bases outside gene matches: 2. This chain's CDR3 is CASSVTSGRNEQFF. CDR3 in DNA: TGTGCCAGCAGTGTGACTAGCGGGAGGAATGAGCAGTTCTTC.

This clonotype was detected a few times. The chain has TRBV7-8 and TRBJ1-2; D is perhaps TRBD1 (5 bases). The CDR3 has 14 amino acids. CDR1 SGHVS and CDR2 FQNEAQ come from the germline V gene. V gave up 1 base and J gave up 2 bases, with 8 bases separating them. The DNA of the CDR3 is TGTGCCAGCAGCTTAGTGGGGCTAAACTATGGCTACACCTTC. It encodes CASSLVGLNYGYTF.

Only a few counts were recorded for this clonotype. The chain combines TRBV7-9 with TRBJ2-1; the match to TRBD2 covers 11 bases. CDR1 and CDR2 from the germline V gene are SEHNR and FQNEAQ (reference sequence). There are 15 residues in the CDR3. V lost 5 bases and J lost 4; bases outside the gene matches: 4. This CDR3 reads CASSRTSGQYNEQFF. The CDR3 bases are TGTGCCAGCAGCCGGACTAGCGGGCAATACAATGAGCAGTTCTTC.

This clonotype was recorded many times. This chain links TRBV18 with TRBJ2-3; D is perhaps TRBD2 (6 bases). Germline values: CDR1 KGHSH, CDR2 LQKENI. The CDR3 is 15 amino acids. The V end was cut by 0 bases, the J end by 2 bases, with 9 bases between. The CDR3 coding sequence is TGTGCCAGCTCACCACCGGGACTTATCACAGATACGCAGTATTTT. Its protein is CASSPPGLITDTQYF.

The rearrangement joins TRBV2 to TRBJ2-3, with D possibly called TRBD1 or TRBD2 (5 bases each). V was cut by 5 bases and J by 3 bases, with 18 bases left in between. CDR3 length: 16 residues. Germline CDR1 is SNHLY and CDR2 is FYNNEI. The CDR3 DNA follows: TGTGCCAGCAGTACCCGTGGGGGTTTTTTAACAGATACGCAGTATTTT. Protein product: CASSTRGGFLTDTQYF.

This chain uses TRBV2 with TRBJ1-2, with 8 positions matching TRBD1. Germline-derived CDR1 and CDR2 are SNHLY and FYNNEI. The length of the CDR3 is 13 residues. V shed 8 bases, J shed 8 bases, and the junction held 10 bases outside the gene matches. The CDR3 nucleotides read TGTGCCAGCCGTGGCAGGGGGCGAGCAGGCTACACCTTC. Translated: CASRGRGRAGYTF. Looking up the rest from reference TRBV2 and TRBJ1-2 gives the full variable domain: EPEVTQTPSHQVTQMGQEVILRCVPISNHLYFYWYRQILGQKVEFLVSFYNNEISEKSEIFDDQFSVERPDGSNFTLKIRSTKLEDSAMYFCASRGRGRAGYTFGSGTRLTVV.

The CDR3 DNA reads as TGTGCCAGCAGCCAAGACATAACAGGGGCCACTGAAGCTTTCTTT. Translated, it gives CASSQDITGATEAFF. The chain combines TRBV4-2 with TRBJ1-1; 7 bases match TRBD1. Per germline, CDR1 LGHNA and CDR2 YNFKEQ. This CDR3 is built from 15 residues. V shed 0 bases, J shed 4 bases, and the junction held 5 bases outside the gene matches.

This clonotype was seen a handful of times. The chain carries TRBV20-1 and TRBJ2-5; TRBD2 matches 7 bases. The V and J ends lost 6 bases and 7 bases, in that order; junction bases with no gene match: 11. This CDR3 region has 13 residues. Germline CDR1 is DFQATT and CDR2 is SNEGSKA (reference sequence). The CDR3 loop reads CSARDYSRGTQYF. DNA for the CDR3: TGCAGTGCGCGGGACTATTCAAGAGGGACCCAGTACTTC.

The sample holds many counts of this clonotype. V usage is TRBV24-1 and J usage is TRBJ2-1; a weak D match, TRBD2 (6 bases). V was pared by 7 bases and J by 7 bases, with 19 bases between. CDR3 length equals 15 residues. Germline CDR1 KGHDR, CDR2 SFDVKD. CDR3 sequence: CATSPPGLLGNEQFF. CDR3 sequence (DNA): TGTGCCACCAGCCCCCCGGGACTCCTCGGGAATGAGCAGTTCTTC.

The V call is TRBV3-1, the J call TRBJ2-3, with 8 positions matching TRBD2. This CDR3 has 15 residues. Germline V gives CDR1 LGHDT, CDR2 YNNKEL (reference sequence). V was clipped by 2 bases and J by 1 base; unmatched bases: 2. CDR3 residues: CASSQQTSGTDTQYF. CDR3 coding DNA: TGTGCCAGCAGCCAACAGACTAGCGGCACAGATACGCAGTATTTT.

This clonotype was recorded a few times. The chain links TRBV7-9 to TRBJ2-7; D possibly uses TRBD1 or TRBD2 (5 bases each). Trimming pared 5 bases from V and 2 bases from J, leaving 19 bases between. Germline V lookup: CDR1 SEHNR, CDR2 FQNEAQ (reference sequence). This CDR3 comprises 16 residues. In DNA, the CDR3 is TGTGCCAGCAGCCCTCAAGGTGGGGGTACGACCTACGAGCAGTACTTC. It yields the protein CASSPQGGGTTYEQYF.

This clonotype was seen a single time. V gene TRBV3-1 combines with J gene TRBJ1-5; D is ambiguous. Germline V gene lookup returns CDR1 LGHDT and CDR2 YNNKEL (reference sequence). This CDR3 comprises 12 residues. V lost 3 bases and J lost 9, with 9 bases in between. CDR3 sequence (DNA): TGTGCCAGCAGCCATTACCGGGGGCCCCAGCATTTT. Its protein is CASSHYRGPQHF.

The genes are TRBV27 and TRBJ1-5; D unclear. CDR1 and CDR2 from the germline V gene are MNHEY and SMNVEV (reference sequence). Trimming shortened V by 4 bases and J by 5 bases, and 12 bases separated the two germline ends. The length of the CDR3 is 14 residues. The CDR3 region has the DNA TGTGCCAGCAGTTCGTTAGCTTACCATCAGCCCCAGCATTTT. Encoded protein: CASSSLAYHQPQHF.

The chain is built from TRBV28 and TRBJ1-6, with D maybe TRBD1 (5 bases). The ends were cut back, 7 bases at V and 6 bases at J, with 16 bases in the middle. The CDR3 extends over 15 amino acids. The germline CDR1 and CDR2 sequences are MDHEN and SYDVKM. The CDR3 reads CASTRRQGANSPLHF. The CDR3 DNA is TGTGCCAGCACCCGTCGTCAGGGTGCTAATTCACCCCTCCACTTT. Filled out from reference TRBV28 and TRBJ1-6, the complete variable domain reads DVKVTQSSRYLVKRTGEKVFLECVQDMDHENMFWYRQDPGLGLRLIYFSYDVKMKEKGDIPEGYSVSREKKERFSLILESASTNQTSMYLCASTRRQGANSPLHFGNGTRLTVT.

This clonotype was detected many times. The V call is TRBV10-3, the J call TRBJ1-2; maybe TRBD1 (6 bases). Germline CDR1 and CDR2: ENHRY and SYGVKD. Trimming removed 10 bases at V and 3 bases at J, with 18 bases between. This CDR3 has 14 residues. CDR3 coding DNA: TGTGCCACCAGGTCCAAGGGGGAGGACTATGGCTACACCTTC. This encodes CATRSKGEDYGYTF.

The V call is TRBV7-8, the J call TRBJ2-1; 7 bases are shared with TRBD1. CDR3 length: 15 amino acids. Germline values: CDR1 SGHVS, CDR2 FQNEAQ. Trimming cost V 5 bases and J 0 bases; bases outside gene matches: 4. The CDR3 DNA sequence: TGTGCCAGCAGCCAGTGGGACAGCTCCTACAATGAGCAGTTCTTC. Protein product: CASSQWDSSYNEQFF. The full variable domain, rest sourced from reference TRBV7-8 and TRBJ2-1, is GAGVSQSPRYKVAKRGQDVALRCDPISGHVSLFWYQQALGQGPEFLTYFQNEAQLDKSGLPSDRFFAERPEGSVSTLKIQRTQQEDSAVYLCASSQWDSSYNEQFFGPGTRLTVL.

This clonotype was counted a few times. The gene calls are TRBV4-1 and TRBJ1-5; D gene unclear. This CDR3 contains 13 residues. V was shortened by 1 base and J by 5 bases, with 6 bases between the two germline ends. Looked up from germline, CDR1 is MGHRA and CDR2 is YSYEKL. CDR3 in amino acids: CASSQASHQPQHF. Here the CDR3 DNA reads TGCGCCAGCAGCCAAGCCAGCCATCAGCCCCAGCATTTT.